Included here is one T cell receptor (beta chain) sequence, with context. Its specificity is unknown. CDR1 and CDR2 from the germline V gene are LNHDA and SQIVND (reference sequence). There are 14 residues in the CDR3. V shed 6 bases and J shed 3 bases, with 15 bases lying between them. This entry is derived from a study of cytomegalovirus exposure and HLA in healthy donors. The table came from immunoSEQ multiplex PCR; TCRdb's copy has only in-frame clones and leaves some out. Of 200,000 to 250,000 clones in the sample, just over 85% were seen once. Regarding the study as a whole: In the approximately 130 validation repertoires, about 95% of cluster scores exceeded 0, per a later analysis. There were some public TCRs occurring in many donors, but most TCR sequences were rare.

The sequencing sample was made of PBMCs. The V call is TRBV19, the J call TRBJ2-7; D possibly corresponds to TRBD2 (6 bases). This clonotype was sampled from a woman between 18 and 30 years old in good health and CMV-seronegative. The CDR3 here is CASSVPGLSYEQYF. The CDR3 DNA follows: TGTGCCAGTAGCGTCCCGGGACTGAGCTACGAGCAGTACTTC.